These 3 T cell receptor beta chains originate from one sample sequenced in a study of T cell repertoires in cytomegalovirus infection. TCRdb recomputed calls from the reads with MiXCR, one row per CDR3 protein. The sample comprises some 500,000 distinct CDR3 sequences, almost 40% of which are singletons, and 40% to 60% rests with the top ten. These receptors' antigens are unknown. The sample in question was cultured PBMCs, obtained from culture after CMV antigen stimulation. These TCRs come from a human donor in good health (CMV status not recorded). Some clones in this sample may be carry-over from other donors' samples.

This clonotype showed up just once. This chain uses TRBV6-2 or TRBV6-3 with TRBJ1-2; D is unresolved. The CDR3 consists of 14 residues. The ends were cut back, 5 bases at V and 3 bases at J, with 13 bases in the middle. The V gene's germline CDR1 is MNHEY and CDR2 SVGEGT. CDR3 residues: CASSRQGTYYGYTF. The CDR3 nucleotides are TGTGCCAGCAGTCGCCAAGGAACATACTATGGCTACACCTTC.

In this sample, this clonotype turned up a few times. This chain connects TRBV12-3 or TRBV12-4 to TRBJ2-3; 7 nucleotides agree with TRBD2. J lost 1 base, V lost 5 bases, and 21 bases had no gene match. CDR3 size: 20 residues. The CDR3 loop reads CASSPGGGTWGGSGTDTQYF. CDR3 coding DNA: TGTGCCAGCAGTCCCGGGGGAGGGACGTGGGGAGGGTCTGGCACAGATACGCAGTATTTT.

The chain carries TRBV6-8 and TRBJ1-5; 9 positions agree with TRBD1. The germline V gene encodes CDR1 MNHGY and CDR2 SAAAGT. The CDR3 sequence is 15 residues long. With 5 bases clipped from V and 2 bases from J, the junction kept 4 bases outside the gene matches. The CDR3 is CASSRDREGNQPQHF. The CDR3, as DNA: TGTGCCAGCAGTCGGGACAGGGAAGGCAATCAGCCCCAGCATTTT.